The 11 T cell receptor beta chains reported below all come from one sample, sequenced in a study of T cells in Graves' hyperthyroidism and ophthalmopathy. The investigators amplified TCR beta CDR3 regions from RNA transcripts. When the TCR CDR3 underwent first-round RT-PCR, the HTBI primer set was used. In TCRdb, the multiplex PCR reads were re-called with MiXCR into one record per CDR3 protein. This sample yields roughly 510,000 distinct CDR3 sequences, of which 40% to 55% are seen a single time; about two fifths belongs to the top ten. Source material: peripheral blood or thyroid tissue (not recorded which). Receptors were obtained from an adult woman with Graves' disease, either hyperthyroidism or ophthalmopathy (not recorded which).

This clonotype was observed at least ten times. The rearrangement uses TRBV5-1 and TRBJ1-1; D is unclear. The V gene lost 3 bases and the J gene lost 5 bases, with 14 bases spanning the gap. Germline values: CDR1 SGHRS, CDR2 YFSETQ. CDR3 length: 14 residues. CDR3 sequence reads: CASSSLGKETEAFF. The CDR3 nucleotides read TGCGCCAGCAGCTCCCTAGGAAAGGAGACTGAAGCTTTCTTT. The full variable domain, its missing parts supplied by reference TRBV5-1 and TRBJ1-1, is KAGVTQTPRYLIKTRGQQVTLSCSPISGHRSVSWYQQTPGQGLQFLFEYFSETQRNKGNFPGRFSGRQFSNSRSEMNVSTLELGDSALYLCASSSLGKETEAFFGQGTRLTVV.

Comments on this clonotype: This CDR3 fails to terminate in the conserved phenylalanine or tryptophan, so it likely reflects a read error. The DNA is left out, because the CDR3 cannot be placed on it with certainty; the CDR3 is given as TCRdb lists it. The chain is built from TRBV20-1 and TRBJ2-2. A total of 14 residues make up the CDR3, ends included. Germline CDR1 DFQATT, CDR2 SNEGSKA (reference sequence). CDR3 sequence: CSARGKANTGELLL.

In its sample, this clonotype was seen a few times. This chain links TRBV29-1 with TRBJ1-1; possible D gene TRBD1, 5 bases. The CDR3 runs 15 residues. CDR1 is SQVTM, CDR2 ANQGSEA, per germline. The germline V and J ends were trimmed by 8 bases and 0 bases, with 19 bases remaining between them. The CDR3 loop is CSHYRGLGVNTEAFF. In nucleotides, the CDR3 is TGCAGCCATTACCGTGGACTGGGGGTGAACACTGAAGCTTTCTTT.

This clonotype was counted once. The rearrangement joins TRBV7-8 to TRBJ2-5; D unresolved. Germline assignment: CDR1 SGHVS and CDR2 FQNEAQ. CDR3 length equals 13 residues. The V and J ends lost 2 bases and 5 bases respectively, with 9 bases between them. The DNA for the CDR3 is TGTGCCAGCAGCTTACAAGGGCCGGAGACCCAGTACTTC. As protein: CASSLQGPETQYF.

This chain's CDR3 is CASSLTPKFWETQYF. CDR3 bases: TGTGCCAGCAGTCTCACCCCAAAATTCTGGGAGACCCAGTACTTC. J is TRBJ2-5 and V is TRBV11-1; D remains unclear. Trimming removed 6 bases from V and 5 bases from J, with 19 bases in between. CDR1 and CDR2 from the germline V gene are SGHAT and FQDESV (reference sequence). The CDR3 totals 15 residues.

This clonotype was found a few times. This CDR3 reads CASSKGAEYYEQYF. As DNA, the CDR3 is TGCGCCAGCTCCAAGGGGGCGGAGTACTACGAGCAGTACTTC. The V call is TRBV5-1, the J call TRBJ2-7; TRBD1 aligns across 7 bases. With 7 bases clipped from V and 3 bases from J, the junction kept 10 bases outside the gene matches. The CDR3 covers 14 residues. CDR1 and CDR2 (germline): SGHRS, YFSETQ. Based on the CDR3 plus reference TRBV5-1 and TRBJ2-7, the full variable domain is KAGVTQTPRYLIKTRGQQVTLSCSPISGHRSVSWYQQTPGQGLQFLFEYFSETQRNKGNFPGRFSGRQFSNSRSEMNVSTLELGDSALYLCASSKGAEYYEQYFGPGTRLTVT.

A remark on this clonotype: A much bigger clone sits one base away, suggesting this may be a read error. V and J are TRBV20-1 and TRBJ2-7, with TRBD2 identical over 8 bases. Germline V gene lookup returns CDR1 DFQATT and CDR2 SNEGSKA (reference sequence). Trimming removed 6 bases from V and 9 bases from J; junction bases left unmatched: 13. This CDR3 comprises 13 residues. The CDR3 coding sequence is TGCAGTGCCCACAAGGGTGCCGGGGGGGGGCAGTACTTC. Translation gives CSAHKGAGGGQYF.

The chain carries TRBV14 and TRBJ1-1; D ambiguous. This CDR3 spans 13 amino acids. V was pared by 0 bases and J by 2 bases, with 4 bases between. Germline CDR1 is SGHDN and CDR2 is FVKESK. The CDR3 DNA reads as TGTGCCAGCAGCCAAGAGAAAAACACTGAAGCTTTCTTT. Amino acids: CASSQEKNTEAFF.

In this sample, this clonotype turned up a few times. At one of its ends the junction is not consistent with the germline gene, which may arise from a read error. The rearrangement joins TRBV7-2 to TRBJ2-2; D perhaps matches TRBD2 (6 bases). From germline, CDR1 is SGHTA and CDR2 FQGNSA. This CDR3 is built from 16 residues. The CDR3 nucleotides are TGCGCCAGCAGCCAAGAGAGGCAGGGAGGAGCCGGGGAGCTGTTTTTT. Amino acid sequence: CASSQERQGGAGELFF.

This clonotype occurred once. V gene TRBV5-1 combines with J gene TRBJ1-2; the match to TRBD1 covers 9 bases. The CDR3 length is 14 residues. Trimming took 4 bases from V and 8 from J; bases not matched to a gene: 9. CDR1 is SGHRS, CDR2 YFSETQ, per germline. CDR3: CASSQGQGTGGYTF. CDR3 DNA: TGCGCCAGCAGCCAGGGACAGGGCACCGGGGGCTACACCTTC.

As to this clonotype: The junction differs from germline at one of its ends, possibly a read error. This chain uses TRBV28 with TRBJ2-6, with TRBD1 matching over 7 bases. Germline V gives CDR1 MDHEN, CDR2 SYDVKM. This CDR3 comprises 16 residues. The CDR3 DNA follows: TGTGCCAGCACCACAGGGGACGACTCTGGGGCCAACGCCCTGACTTTC. Amino acids: CASTTGDDSGANALTF.